The entry that follows covers one T cell receptor beta chain sequence. Only in-frame clones appear in the TCRdb table, and some are missing; sequencing was by immunoSEQ multiplex PCR. Here the sample spans just over 40,000 clones, 75% to 90% being singletons. The data originate from a study of T cell changes during pregnancy in multiple sclerosis. CDR1 is MDHEN, CDR2 SYDVKM, per germline. The CDR3 is made up of 12 amino acids. V lost 6 bases and J lost 5, with 10 bases in between. This clonotype was obtained from a female donor in good health, enrolled as a control in a pregnancy study. The material sequenced was peripheral blood, taken in the first trimester of pregnancy. The chain couples TRBV28 to TRBJ1-1; D may be TRBD1 (5 bases). This CDR3 reads CASSWGGTEAFF. The CDR3 DNA is TGTGCCAGCAGCTGGGGGGGGACTGAAGCTTTCTTT.